A single T cell receptor (beta chain) is shown here with its context. This specimen belongs to a study of OX40 agonist ivuxolimab in advanced cancers. The CDR3 loop spans 15 amino acids. Trimming pared 4 bases from V and 0 bases from J, leaving 13 bases between. The germline gives CDR1 SGDLS, CDR2 YYNGEE. Here immunoSEQ multiplex PCR was the method, and the copy in TCRdb shows in-frame clones only, minus some. The table includes approximately 76,000 clones, 85% detected once. Sample: CD4+ or CD8+ T cells sorted from blood, taken in a trial of the OX40 agonist ivuxolimab. The TCR originated in an adult with an advanced solid tumor such as melanoma, head and neck, liver or kidney cancer. V gene TRBV9 combines with J gene TRBJ1-2; D uncertain. The CDR3 bases are TGTGCCAGCAGCCCTCGGAGCAGCACTAACTATGGCTACACCTTC. It codes for CASSPRSSTNYGYTF.